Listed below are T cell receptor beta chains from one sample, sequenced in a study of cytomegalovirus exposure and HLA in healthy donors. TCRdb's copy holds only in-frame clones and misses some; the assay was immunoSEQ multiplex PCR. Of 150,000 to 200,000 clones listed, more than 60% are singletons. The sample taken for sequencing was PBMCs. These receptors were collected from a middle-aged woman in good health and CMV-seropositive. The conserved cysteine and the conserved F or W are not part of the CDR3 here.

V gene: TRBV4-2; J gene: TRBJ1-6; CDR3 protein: ASSQAPGQPNDPLH
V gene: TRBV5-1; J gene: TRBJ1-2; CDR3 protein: ASSPDNRMFNGYT
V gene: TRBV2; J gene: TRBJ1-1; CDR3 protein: ASQTRTGEDTEAF
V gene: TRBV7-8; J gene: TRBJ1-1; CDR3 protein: ASSLFGEAEAF
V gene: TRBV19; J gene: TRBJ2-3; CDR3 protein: ATSPGNTDTQY
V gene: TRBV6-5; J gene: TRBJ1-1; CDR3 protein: ASGLGGYTEAF
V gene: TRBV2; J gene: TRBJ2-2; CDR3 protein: ASRETVNTGELF
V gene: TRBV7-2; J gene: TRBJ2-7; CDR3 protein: ASSFTSGAYEQY
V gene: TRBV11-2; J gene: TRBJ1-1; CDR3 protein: ASSFSGVDTEAF
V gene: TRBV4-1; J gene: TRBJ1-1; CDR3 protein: ASSQDQTGATEAF
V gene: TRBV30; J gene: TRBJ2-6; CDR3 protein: AWGSTGGTSGANVLT